The entry below describes one T cell receptor beta chain. The antigen is not known. 60 Vbeta and 13 Jbeta primers were used in PCR. The protocol was immunoSEQ multiplex PCR, while the TCRdb copy is restricted to in-frame clones and leaves out a portion. This specimen shows 30,000 to 35,000 clones; the ten leading clones hold about 3%. The CDR3 runs to 16 residues. The V gene's germline CDR1 is SGDLS and CDR2 YYNGEE. J gave up 2 bases and V 3 bases, and 3 bases lay outside the gene matches. The data stem from a study of cytomegalovirus exposure and HLA in healthy donors. Study context: An early data release held approximately 80 million unique TCRs from HLA-typed donors. Points from the study as a whole: As was reported, the HLA-A and HLA-B alleles of most subjects were accurately predicted from TCR beta sequences. Reported performance of the classifier showed diagnosis of cytomegalovirus status with high specificity and sensitivity. Follow-up analysis later connected one missense variant in DCLRE1C with trimming of TCR beta V- and J-genes.

Sequenced: PBMCs. The rearrangement joins TRBV9 to TRBJ2-7; 15 bases map to TRBD2. This clonotype was sampled from a woman aged 40 to 50 in good health and CMV-seropositive. The DNA of the CDR3 is TGTGCCAGCAGCGGGACTAGCGGGAGGGCCCCCTACGAGCAGTACTTC. It is translated as CASSGTSGRAPYEQYF.